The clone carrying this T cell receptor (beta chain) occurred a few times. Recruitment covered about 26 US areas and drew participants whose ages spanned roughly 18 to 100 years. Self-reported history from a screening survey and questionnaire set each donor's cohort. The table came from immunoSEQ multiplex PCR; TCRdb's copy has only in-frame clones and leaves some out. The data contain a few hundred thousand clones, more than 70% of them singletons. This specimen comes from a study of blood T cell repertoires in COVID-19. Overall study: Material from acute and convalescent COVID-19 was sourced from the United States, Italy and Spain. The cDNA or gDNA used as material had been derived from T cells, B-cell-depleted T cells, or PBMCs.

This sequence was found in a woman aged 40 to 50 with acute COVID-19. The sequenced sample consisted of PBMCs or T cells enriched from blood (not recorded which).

The DNA for the CDR3 is TGTGCCACCCAGGGGTTTAGCAACAATGAGCAGTTCTTC. Translated, it gives CATQGFSNNEQFF. The rearrangement joins TRBV24-1 to TRBJ2-1, with D tentatively TRBD1 (6 bases). The germline V gene has CDR1 KGHDR and CDR2 SFDVKD. Trimming pared 9 bases from V and 5 bases from J, leaving 13 bases between. This CDR3 spans 13 amino acids.